This T cell receptor (beta chain) is drawn from a study of a mutant IDH1 vaccine in newly diagnosed glioma. Across the study: The study started vaccination 4-6 weeks after radiotherapy alone, or with temozolomide cycles. Whole-study results and caveats: Pseudoprogression looked unconnected to shifts in top peripheral T cell clonotypes.

The protocol was immunoSEQ multiplex PCR, while the TCRdb copy is restricted to in-frame clones and leaves out a portion. This sample has approximately 50,000 clones, with around 85% found just once. This clone occurred a few times. Its antigen is unidentified. The time point was: week 35, safety follow-up. The content of each vaccine dose was 300 ug of mutant IDH1 20-mer peptide, and topical imiquimod accompanied it. The CDR3 is 14 amino acids. Per germline, CDR1 MNHEY and CDR2 SVGAGI. The V end was cut by 3 bases, the J end by 0 bases, with 5 bases between. This specimen was PBMCs, taken from a glioma patient whose treatment included an IDH1 peptide vaccine. This chain connects TRBV6-5 to TRBJ2-2, with D unresolved. The source is a man aged 35-49 years with glioma. For the CDR3, the DNA is TGTGCCAGCAGTTATAATACGAACACCGGGGAGCTGTTTTTT. It codes for CASSYNTNTGELFF.